A single sample is the source of the 8 T cell receptor beta chains below, sequenced in a study of OX40 agonist ivuxolimab in advanced cancers. Clones were read by immunoSEQ multiplex PCR, and TCRdb kept only the in-frame ones, dropping some. This table holds 65,000 to 80,000 clones, around 86% found once. The sample was CD4+ or CD8+ T cells sorted from blood, taken in a trial of the OX40 agonist ivuxolimab. Every receptor here comes from an adult with an advanced solid tumor such as melanoma, head and neck, liver or kidney cancer.

This clone was counted once. The chain joins TRBV6-5 to TRBJ2-7; D remains unclear. Trimming pared 2 bases from V and 3 bases from J, leaving 5 bases between. CDR3 size: 12 residues. Germline CDR1 is MNHEY and CDR2 is SVGAGI. CDR3 residues: CASSYINYEQYF. CDR3 in DNA: TGTGCCAGCAGTTACATCAACTACGAGCAGTACTTC.

The chain links TRBV23-1 to TRBJ1-5, with D tentatively TRBD1 (6 bases). TRBV23-1 is annotated as an ORF whose role is uncertain. The CDR3 contains 15 residues. V was pared by 2 bases and J by 4 bases, with 12 bases between. CDR3 region: CASSQTGTRNQPQHF. The CDR3 coding sequence is TGCGCCAGCAGTCAAACGGGGACAAGGAATCAGCCCCAGCATTTT.

The CDR3 DNA reads TGTGCCAGCACAGGCAGGAGCTCCTACGAGCAGTACTTC. Translation: CASTGRSSYEQYF. The V and J genes are TRBV2 and TRBJ2-7; D not resolved. CDR1 and CDR2 from the germline V gene are SNHLY and FYNNEI. This CDR3 contains 13 residues. Trimming cost V 7 bases and J 0 bases, with 10 bases left between them.

The chain employs TRBV7-3 and TRBJ2-1; 11 bases map to TRBD2. This CDR3 is 17 amino acids long. From germline, CDR1 is SGHTA and CDR2 FQGTGA. The V gene end was trimmed by 0 bases and the J gene end by 4 bases; junction bases not matched to a gene: 5. The CDR3 bases are TGTGCCAGCAGCTTAACGTCTAGCGGGAGGAGGTACAATGAGCAGTTCTTC. This codes for CASSLTSSGRRYNEQFF.

This sequence joins TRBV2 and TRBJ2-3; 7 bases are shared with TRBD2. The junction had 13 bases not matched to a gene; V was cut back by 3 bases and J by 4 bases. The CDR3 spans 17 residues. Germline V gene lookup returns CDR1 SNHLY and CDR2 FYNNEI. In nucleotides, the CDR3 is TGTGCCAGCAGTGATCCCAGAGAGGGCGGGAGTTCAGATACGCAGTATTTT. Its translation: CASSDPREGGSSDTQYF.

This chain uses TRBV28 with TRBJ2-7; 11 bases fit TRBD2. V trimming: 5 bases; J trimming: 0 bases; junction bases outside the gene matches: 6. Germline CDR1 is MDHEN and CDR2 is SYDVKM. The CDR3 extends over 16 amino acids. The CDR3 sequence: CASSPRLAGSSYEQYF. In DNA form, the CDR3 reads TGTGCCAGCAGTCCCCGACTAGCGGGAAGCTCCTACGAGCAGTACTTC.

The rearrangement uses TRBV12-2 and TRBJ1-5. TRBV12-2 is a known pseudogene. The CDR3 is 17 residues long. The DNA of the CDR3 is TGTGCAAGTCGCTCGCTCGCCAGGGCCGGGGGCAATCAGCCCCAGCATTTT. Its translation is CASRSLARAGGNQPQHF.

The chain employs TRBV6-5 and TRBJ2-3; 11 bases map to TRBD2. Germline trimming cut 7 bases from V and 9 bases from J; bases unmatched to any gene: 12. The CDR3 spans 15 residues. Per germline, CDR1 MNHEY and CDR2 SVGAGI. CDR3: CASIPPGASGGTQYF. CDR3 coding DNA: TGTGCCAGCATTCCTCCTGGGGCTAGCGGGGGGACGCAGTATTTT.